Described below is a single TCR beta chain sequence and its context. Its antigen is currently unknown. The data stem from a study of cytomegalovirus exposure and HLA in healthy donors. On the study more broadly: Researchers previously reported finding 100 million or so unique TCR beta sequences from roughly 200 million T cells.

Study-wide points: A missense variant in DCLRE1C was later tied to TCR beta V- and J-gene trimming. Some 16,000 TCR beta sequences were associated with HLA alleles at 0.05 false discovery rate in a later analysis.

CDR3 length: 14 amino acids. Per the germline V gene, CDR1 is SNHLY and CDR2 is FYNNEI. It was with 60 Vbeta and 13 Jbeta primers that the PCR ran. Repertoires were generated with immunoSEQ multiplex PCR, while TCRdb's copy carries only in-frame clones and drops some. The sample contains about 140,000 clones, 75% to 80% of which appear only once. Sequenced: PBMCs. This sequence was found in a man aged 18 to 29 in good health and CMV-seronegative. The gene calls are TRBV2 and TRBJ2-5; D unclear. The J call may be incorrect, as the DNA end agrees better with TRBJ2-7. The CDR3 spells CASRPLDNSYEQYF. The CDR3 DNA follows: TGTGCCAGCAGACCTCTTGACAACTCCTACGAGCAGTACTTC.